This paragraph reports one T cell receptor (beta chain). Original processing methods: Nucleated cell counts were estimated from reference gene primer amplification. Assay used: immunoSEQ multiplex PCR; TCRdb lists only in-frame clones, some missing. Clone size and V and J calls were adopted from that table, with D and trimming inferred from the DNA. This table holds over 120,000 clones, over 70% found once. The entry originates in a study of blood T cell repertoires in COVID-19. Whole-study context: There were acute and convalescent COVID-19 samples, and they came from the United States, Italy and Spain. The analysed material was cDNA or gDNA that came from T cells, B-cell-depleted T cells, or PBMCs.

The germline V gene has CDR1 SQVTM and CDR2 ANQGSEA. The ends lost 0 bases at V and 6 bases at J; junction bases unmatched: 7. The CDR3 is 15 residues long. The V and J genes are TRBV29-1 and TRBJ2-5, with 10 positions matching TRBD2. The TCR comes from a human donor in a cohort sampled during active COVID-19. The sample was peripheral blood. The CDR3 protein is CSVEEPAGGLKTQYF. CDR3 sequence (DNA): TGCAGCGTTGAAGAACCAGCGGGGGGGCTAAAGACCCAGTACTTC. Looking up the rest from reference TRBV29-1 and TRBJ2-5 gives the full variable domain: SAVISQKPSRDICQRGTSLTIQCQVDSQVTMMFWYRQQPGQSLTLIATANQGSEATYESGFVIDKFPISRPNLTFSTLTVSNMSPEDSSIYLCSVEEPAGGLKTQYFGPGTRLLVL.